This TCR beta chain appears in the sequencing data of a study of PD-1 blockade in mismatch repair-deficient tumors. Study summary: Enrolled about 2012-2016, patients had progressing, pretreated mismatch repair-deficient cancers of about twelve types. Broader study findings: Three of seven peptides expanded clones, giving about 130 unique blood TCRs.

Data came from immunoSEQ multiplex PCR; TCRdb stores just in-frame clones and leaves some out. The sample holds approximately 15,000 clones; approximately 80% are singletons and the top ten take 10% to 11%. Noted time point: roughly ten-day in vitro stimulation with candidate neoantigen peptide 5. Cells were stimulated 10 days with each of 6 or 7 ELISpot-reactive neoantigens. Notes on this clone: Antigen: not known.

Germline V gene data show CDR1 as SQVTM and CDR2 as ANQGSEA. Trimming pared 4 bases from V and 11 bases from J, leaving 12 bases between. This CDR3 is 10 amino acids long. Sequencing used cells cultured in vitro, obtained from a patient treated with pembrolizumab. The chain combines TRBV29-1 with TRBJ2-7; perhaps TRBD2 as D (5 bases). This receptor was taken from an adult with mismatch repair-deficient cancer. CDR3 loop: CSVVEGNKYF. CDR3 DNA sequence: TGCAGCGTTGTAGAGGGAAATAAGTACTTC.